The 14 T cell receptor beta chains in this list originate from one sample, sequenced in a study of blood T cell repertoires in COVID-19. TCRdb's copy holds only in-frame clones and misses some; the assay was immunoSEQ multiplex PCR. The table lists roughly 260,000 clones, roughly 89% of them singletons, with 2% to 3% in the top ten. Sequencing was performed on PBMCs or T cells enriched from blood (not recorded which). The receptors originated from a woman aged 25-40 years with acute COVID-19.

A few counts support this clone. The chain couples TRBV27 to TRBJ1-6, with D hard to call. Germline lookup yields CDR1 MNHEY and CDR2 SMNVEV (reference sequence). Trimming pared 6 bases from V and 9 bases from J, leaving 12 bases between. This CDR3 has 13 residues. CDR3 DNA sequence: TGTGCCAGCAGAGAGGTAGGCTCTTCACCCCTCCACTTT. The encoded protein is CASREVGSSPLHF.

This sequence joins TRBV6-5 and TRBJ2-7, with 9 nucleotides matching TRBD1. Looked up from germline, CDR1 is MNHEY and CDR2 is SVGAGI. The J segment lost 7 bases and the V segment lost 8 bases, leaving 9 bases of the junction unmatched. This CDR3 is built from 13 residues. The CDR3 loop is CASSGTGINEQYF. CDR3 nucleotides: TGTGCCAGCTCTGGGACAGGGATTAATGAGCAGTACTTC.

The CDR3 protein is CAITSDSSTDTQYF. The CDR3 nucleotides are TGTGCCATCACGAGCGATTCTAGCACAGATACGCAGTATTTT. The V gene is TRBV10-3, the J gene TRBJ2-3; D is unresolved. The V end lost 7 bases, the J end lost 0 bases, and 11 bases lay between the germline ends. The CDR3 runs to 14 residues. In germline, CDR1 is ENHRY, CDR2 SYGVKD.

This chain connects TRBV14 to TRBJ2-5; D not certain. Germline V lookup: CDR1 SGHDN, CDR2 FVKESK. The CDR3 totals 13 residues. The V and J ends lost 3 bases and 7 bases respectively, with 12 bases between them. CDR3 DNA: TGTGCCAGCAGCCAGTACCCTAGTGGGACCCAGTACTTC. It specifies CASSQYPSGTQYF.

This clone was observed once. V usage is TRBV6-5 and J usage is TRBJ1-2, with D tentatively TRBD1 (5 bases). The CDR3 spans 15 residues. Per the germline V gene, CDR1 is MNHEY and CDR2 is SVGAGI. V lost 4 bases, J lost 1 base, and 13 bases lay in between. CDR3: CASSLTGVVNYGYTF. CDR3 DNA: TGTGCCAGCAGTTTAACGGGGGTCGTTAACTATGGCTACACCTTC.

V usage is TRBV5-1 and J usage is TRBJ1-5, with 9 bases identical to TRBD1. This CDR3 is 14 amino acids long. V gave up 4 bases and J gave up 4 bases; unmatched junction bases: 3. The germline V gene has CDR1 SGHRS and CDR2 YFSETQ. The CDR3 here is CASSEGTGNQPQHF. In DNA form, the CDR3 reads TGCGCCAGCAGCGAGGGGACAGGGAATCAGCCCCAGCATTTT.

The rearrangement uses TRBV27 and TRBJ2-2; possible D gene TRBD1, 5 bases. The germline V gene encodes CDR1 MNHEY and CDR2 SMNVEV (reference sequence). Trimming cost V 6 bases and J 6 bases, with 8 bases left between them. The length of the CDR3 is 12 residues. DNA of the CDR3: TGTGCCAGCAGCCAGGGCGCCGGGGAGCTGTTTTTT. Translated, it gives CASSQGAGELFF.

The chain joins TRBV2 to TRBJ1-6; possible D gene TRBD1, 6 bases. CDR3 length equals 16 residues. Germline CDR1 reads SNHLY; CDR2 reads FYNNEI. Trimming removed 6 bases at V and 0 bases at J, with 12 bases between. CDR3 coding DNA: TGTGCCAGCAGCGTGGACAGTTCCTCCTATAATTCACCCCTCCACTTT. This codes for CASSVDSSSYNSPLHF.

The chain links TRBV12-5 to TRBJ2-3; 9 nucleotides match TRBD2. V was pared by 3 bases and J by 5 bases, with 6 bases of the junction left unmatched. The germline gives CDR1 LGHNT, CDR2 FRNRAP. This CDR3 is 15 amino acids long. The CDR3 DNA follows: TGTGCTAGTGGTTTCGCGGGGGGGGAAGAAGATACGCAGTATTTT. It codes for CASGFAGGEEDTQYF.

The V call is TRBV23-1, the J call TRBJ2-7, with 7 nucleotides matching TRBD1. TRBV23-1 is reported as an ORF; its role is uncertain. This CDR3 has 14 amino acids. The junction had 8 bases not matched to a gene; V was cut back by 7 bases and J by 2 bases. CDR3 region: CASKNRGRTYEQYF. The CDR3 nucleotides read TGCGCCAGCAAGAACAGGGGTAGGACCTACGAGCAGTACTTC.

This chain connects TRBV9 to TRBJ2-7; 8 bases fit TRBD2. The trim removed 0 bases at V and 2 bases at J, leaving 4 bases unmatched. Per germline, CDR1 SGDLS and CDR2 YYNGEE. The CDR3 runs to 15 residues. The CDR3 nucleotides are TGTGCCAGCAGCGTAGCTACCGGGGGGGCCTACGAGCAGTACTTC. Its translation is CASSVATGGAYEQYF.

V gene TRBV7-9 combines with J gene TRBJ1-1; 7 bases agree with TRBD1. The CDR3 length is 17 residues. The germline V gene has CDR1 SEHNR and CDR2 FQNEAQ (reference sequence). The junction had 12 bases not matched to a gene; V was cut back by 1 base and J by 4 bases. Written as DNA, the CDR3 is TGTGCCAGCAGCTTAGGGGGTCACAGGGGAGTAGGCACTGAAGCTTTCTTT. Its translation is CASSLGGHRGVGTEAFF.

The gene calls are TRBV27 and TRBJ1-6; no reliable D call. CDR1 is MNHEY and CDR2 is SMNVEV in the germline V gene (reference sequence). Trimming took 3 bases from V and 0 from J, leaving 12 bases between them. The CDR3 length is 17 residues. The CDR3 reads CASSLFHGSSYNSPLHF. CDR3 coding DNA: TGTGCCAGCAGTTTGTTTCACGGGAGCTCCTATAATTCACCCCTCCACTTT.

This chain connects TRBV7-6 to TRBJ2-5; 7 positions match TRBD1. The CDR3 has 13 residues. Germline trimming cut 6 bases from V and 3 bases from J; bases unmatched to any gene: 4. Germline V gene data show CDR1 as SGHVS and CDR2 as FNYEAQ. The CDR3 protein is CASSRGTEETQYF. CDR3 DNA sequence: TGTGCCAGCAGTCGTGGGACAGAAGAGACCCAGTACTTC. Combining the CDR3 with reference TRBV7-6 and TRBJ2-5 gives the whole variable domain GAGVSQSPRYKVTKRGQDVALRCDPISGHVSLYWYRQALGQGPEFLTYFNYEAQQDKSGLPNDRFSAERPEGSISTLTIQRTEQRDSAMYRCASSRGTEETQYFGPGTRLLVL.